The T cell receptor beta chain described here comes from a study of cytotoxic CD8 clonotypes in ibrutinib-treated CLL. Study information: Ten to eleven relapsed/refractory, approximately 15 treatment-naive; around 18 IGHV unmutated. Response was recorded as partial in approximately 25 patients and complete in 2; at median around 68 months, approximately 14 remained remitted and roughly 12 had progressed.

General study findings and limits: At ibrutinib response, clonality increased, and at progression it declined back toward baseline.

Germline trimming cut 7 bases from V and 1 base from J; bases unmatched to any gene: 6. Germline-derived CDR1 and CDR2 are SNHLY and FYNNEI. The CDR3 runs 14 residues. Method: immunoSEQ multiplex PCR; TCRdb's copy keeps in-frame clones and lacks some. This repertoire shows more than 75,000 clones, about 74% found once; its top ten account for 20% to 25%. With regard to this clone: Antigen specificity is unknown.

V is TRBV2 and J is TRBJ2-7; the match to TRBD1 covers 8 bases. The receptor comes from a human donor with chronic lymphocytic leukemia. Sample: PBMCs, taken after 24 months of ibrutinib treatment. In DNA form, the CDR3 reads TGTGCCAGCATTAGGGGACAGGAGTCCTACGAGCAGTACTTC. This encodes CASIRGQESYEQYF.